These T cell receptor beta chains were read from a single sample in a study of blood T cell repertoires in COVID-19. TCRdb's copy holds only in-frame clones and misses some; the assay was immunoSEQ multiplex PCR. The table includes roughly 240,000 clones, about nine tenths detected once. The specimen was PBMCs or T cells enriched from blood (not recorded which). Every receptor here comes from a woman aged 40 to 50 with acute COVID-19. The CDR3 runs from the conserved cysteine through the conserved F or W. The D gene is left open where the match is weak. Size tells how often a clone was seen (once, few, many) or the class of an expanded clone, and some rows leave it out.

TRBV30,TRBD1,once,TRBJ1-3,CAWSVGQAPSGNTIYF,TGTGCCTGGAGTGTGGGACAGGCGCCCTCTGGAAACACCATATATTTT
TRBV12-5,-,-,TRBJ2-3,CASGSGGTPSTDTQYF,TGTGCTAGTGGTTCCGGGGGTACTCCTAGCACAGATACGCAGTATTTT
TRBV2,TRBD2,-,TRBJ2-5,CASSEGSSGSVRETQYF,TGTGCCAGCAGTGAGGGATCTAGCGGGAGTGTTAGGGAGACCCAGTACTTC
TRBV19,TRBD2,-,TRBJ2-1,CASSGLAANNEQFF,TGTGCCAGTAGTGGGCTAGCGGCCAACAATGAGCAGTTCTTC
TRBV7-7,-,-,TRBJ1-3,CASSRERGNTIYF,TGTGCTAGCAGCCGCGAGCGGGGAAACACCATATATTTT
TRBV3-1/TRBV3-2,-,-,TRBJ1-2,CASSQRGGYGYTF,TGTGCCAGCAGCCAAAGGGGGGGCTATGGCTACACCTTC
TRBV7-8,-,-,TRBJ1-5,CASSSKGGNQPQHF,TGTGCCAGCAGCTCCAAAGGGGGCAATCAGCCCCAGCATTTT
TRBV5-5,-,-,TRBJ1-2,CASSPAGTPDYGYTF,TGTGCCAGCAGCCCCGCCGGGACACCCGACTATGGCTACACCTTC
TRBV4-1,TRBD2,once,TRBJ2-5,CASSQALAGVDRETQYF,TGCGCCAGCAGCCAGGCACTAGCGGGAGTGGATCGAGAGACCCAGTACTTC
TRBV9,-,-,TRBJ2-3,CATGSLGDTQYF,TGTGCCACGGGGAGTCTCGGGGATACGCAGTATTTT
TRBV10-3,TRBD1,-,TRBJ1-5,CAIRDREGQPQHF,TGTGCCATCCGGGACAGGGAAGGTCAGCCCCAGCATTTT
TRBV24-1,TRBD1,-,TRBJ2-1,CATSEQPGQGNNEQFF,TGTGCCACCAGTGAGCAACCGGGACAGGGGAACAATGAGCAGTTCTTC
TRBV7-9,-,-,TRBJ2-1,CAGGAASSYNEQFF,TGTGCCGGAGGAGCGGCCAGCTCCTACAATGAGCAGTTCTTC
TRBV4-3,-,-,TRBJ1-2,CASSQGSSGNDGYTF,TGCGCCAGCAGCCAAGGGTCGTCAGGGAACGATGGCTACACCTTC
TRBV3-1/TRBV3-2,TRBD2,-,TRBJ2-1,CASSKGLAGVESGQFF,TGTGCCAGCAGCAAGGGACTAGCGGGAGTCGAAAGCGGGCAGTTCTTC
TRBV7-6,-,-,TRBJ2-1,CASSSLRGGGYNEQFF,TGTGCCAGCAGCTCGCTCCGGGGAGGAGGGTACAATGAGCAGTTCTTC
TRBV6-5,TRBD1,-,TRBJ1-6,CASSYSRQGDSPLHF,TGTGCCAGCAGTTACTCAAGACAGGGAGATTCACCCCTCCACTTT
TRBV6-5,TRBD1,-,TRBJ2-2,CASSLRQGNTGELFF,TGTGCCAGCAGTCTCCGACAGGGTAACACCGGGGAGCTGTTTTTT
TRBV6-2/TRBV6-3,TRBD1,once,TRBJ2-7,CASSGQGGAGEQYF,TGTGCCAGCAGTGGACAGGGGGGCGCGGGGGAGCAGTACTTC
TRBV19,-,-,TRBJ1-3,CASSVATPGDGNTIYF,TGTGCCAGTAGTGTCGCCACACCGGGAGACGGAAACACCATATATTTT
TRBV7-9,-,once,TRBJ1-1,CASRTERGIGPPEAFF,TGTGCCAGCAGGACAGAGCGGGGAATAGGGCCCCCTGAAGCTTTCTTT
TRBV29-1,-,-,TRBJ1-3,CSVSVDRFGNTIYF,TGCAGCGTTTCAGTCGACAGATTCGGAAACACCATATATTTT
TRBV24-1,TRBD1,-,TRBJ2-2,CATGGTGETGELFF,TGTGCCACCGGGGGTACAGGGGAAACCGGGGAGCTGTTTTTT